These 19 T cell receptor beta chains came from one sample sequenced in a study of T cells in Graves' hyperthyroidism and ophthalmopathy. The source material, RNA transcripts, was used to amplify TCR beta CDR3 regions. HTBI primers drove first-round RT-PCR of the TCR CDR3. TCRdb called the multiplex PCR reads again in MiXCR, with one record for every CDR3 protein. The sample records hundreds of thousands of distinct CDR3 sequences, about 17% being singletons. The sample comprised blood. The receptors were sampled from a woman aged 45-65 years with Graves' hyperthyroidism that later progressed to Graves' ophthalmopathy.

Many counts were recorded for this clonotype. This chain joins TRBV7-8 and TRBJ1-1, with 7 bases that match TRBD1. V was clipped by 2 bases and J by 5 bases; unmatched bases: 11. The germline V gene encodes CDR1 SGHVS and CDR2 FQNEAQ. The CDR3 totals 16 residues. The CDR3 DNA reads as TGTGCCAGCAGCTTATTCAAGGGGCAGGGGGGGACTGAAGCTTTCTTT. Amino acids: CASSLFKGQGGTEAFF.

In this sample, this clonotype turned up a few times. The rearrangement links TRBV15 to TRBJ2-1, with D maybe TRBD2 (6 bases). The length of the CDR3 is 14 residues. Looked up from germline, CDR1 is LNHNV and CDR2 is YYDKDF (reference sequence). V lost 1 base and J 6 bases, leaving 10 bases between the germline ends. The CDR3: CATSRVGGGNEQFF. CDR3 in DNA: TGTGCCACCAGCAGAGTGGGGGGAGGCAATGAGCAGTTCTTC.

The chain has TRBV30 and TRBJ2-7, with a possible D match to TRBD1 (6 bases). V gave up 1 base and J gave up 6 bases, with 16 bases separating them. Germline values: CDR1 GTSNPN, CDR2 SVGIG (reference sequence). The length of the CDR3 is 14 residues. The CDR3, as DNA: TGTGCCTGGAGTGGGACAGTCGATCCCCGCGAGCAGTACTTC. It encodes CAWSGTVDPREQYF. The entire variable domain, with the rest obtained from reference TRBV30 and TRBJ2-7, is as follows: SQTIHQWPATLVQPVGSPLSLECTVEGTSNPNLYWYRQAAGRGLQLLFYSVGIGQISSEVPQNLSASRPQDRQFILSSKKLLLSDSGFYLCAWSGTVDPREQYFGPGTRLTVT.

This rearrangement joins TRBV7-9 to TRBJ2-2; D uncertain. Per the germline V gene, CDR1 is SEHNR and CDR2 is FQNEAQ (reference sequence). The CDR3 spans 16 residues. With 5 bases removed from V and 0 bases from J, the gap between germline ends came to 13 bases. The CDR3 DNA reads TGTGCCAGCAGCAGAAAGAACGCAGCGAACACCGGGGAGCTGTTTTTT. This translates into CASSRKNAANTGELFF.

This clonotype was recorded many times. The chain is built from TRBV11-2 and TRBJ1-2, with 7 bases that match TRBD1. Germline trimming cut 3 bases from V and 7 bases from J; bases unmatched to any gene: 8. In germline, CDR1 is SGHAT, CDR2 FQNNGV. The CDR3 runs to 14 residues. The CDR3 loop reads CASSFTRQGGGYTF. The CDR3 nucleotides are TGTGCCAGCAGCTTCACTCGACAGGGCGGTGGCTACACCTTC.

CDR3 sequence reads: CASSLQRQGGSYEQYF. DNA of the CDR3: TGTGCCAGCAGTCTCCAAAGACAGGGTGGATCCTACGAGCAGTACTTC. This rearrangement joins TRBV6-1 to TRBJ2-7; the match to TRBD1 covers 7 bases. There are 16 residues in the CDR3. With V trimmed by 5 bases and J by 1 base, 11 bases remained unmatched. Looked up from germline, CDR1 is MNHNS and CDR2 is SASEGT.

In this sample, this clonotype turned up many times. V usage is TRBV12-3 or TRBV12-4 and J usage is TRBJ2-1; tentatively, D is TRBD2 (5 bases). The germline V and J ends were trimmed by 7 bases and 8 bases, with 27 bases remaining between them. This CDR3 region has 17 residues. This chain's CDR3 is CASTSSDWTKKRDEQFF. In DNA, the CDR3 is TGTGCCAGCACCTCATCGGACTGGACGAAAAAACGTGATGAGCAGTTCTTC.

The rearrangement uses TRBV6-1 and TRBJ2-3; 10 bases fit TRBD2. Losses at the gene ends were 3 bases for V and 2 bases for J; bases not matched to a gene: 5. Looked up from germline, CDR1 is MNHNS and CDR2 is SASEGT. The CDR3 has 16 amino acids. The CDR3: CASSDIAGGYTDTQYF. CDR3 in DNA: TGTGCCAGCAGTGACATAGCGGGGGGCTACACAGATACGCAGTATTTT.

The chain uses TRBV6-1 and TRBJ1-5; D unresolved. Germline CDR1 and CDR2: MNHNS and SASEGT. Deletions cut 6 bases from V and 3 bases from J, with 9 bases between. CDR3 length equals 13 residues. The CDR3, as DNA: TGTGCCAGCAGCCGGCGCGACAATCAGCCCCAGCATTTT. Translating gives CASSRRDNQPQHF.

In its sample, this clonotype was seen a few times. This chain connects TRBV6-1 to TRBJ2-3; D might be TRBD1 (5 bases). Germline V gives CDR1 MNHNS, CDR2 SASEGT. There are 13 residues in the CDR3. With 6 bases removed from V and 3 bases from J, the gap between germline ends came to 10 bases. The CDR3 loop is CASRGQITDTQYF. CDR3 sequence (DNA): TGTGCCAGCAGGGGGCAAATAACAGATACGCAGTATTTT.

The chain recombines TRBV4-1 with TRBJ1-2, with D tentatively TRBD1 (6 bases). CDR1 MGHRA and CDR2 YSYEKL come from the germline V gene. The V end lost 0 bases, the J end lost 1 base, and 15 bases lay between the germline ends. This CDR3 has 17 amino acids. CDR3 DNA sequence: TGCGCCAGCAGCCAAGACACCGGGACAACCTTTAACTATGGCTACACCTTC. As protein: CASSQDTGTTFNYGYTF.

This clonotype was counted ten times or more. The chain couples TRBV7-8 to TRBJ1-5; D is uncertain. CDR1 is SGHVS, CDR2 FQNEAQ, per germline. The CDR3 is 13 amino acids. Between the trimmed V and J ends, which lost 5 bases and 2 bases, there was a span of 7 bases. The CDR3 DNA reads TGTGCCAGCAGCGCCATAGGCAATCAGCCCCAGCATTTT. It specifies CASSAIGNQPQHF.

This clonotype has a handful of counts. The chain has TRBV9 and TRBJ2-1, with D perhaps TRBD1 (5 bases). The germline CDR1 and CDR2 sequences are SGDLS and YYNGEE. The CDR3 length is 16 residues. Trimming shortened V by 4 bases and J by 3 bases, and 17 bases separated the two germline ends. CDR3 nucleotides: TGTGCCAGCAGCCCTAGAGTTGGGGCAGACTACAATGAGCAGTTCTTC. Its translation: CASSPRVGADYNEQFF. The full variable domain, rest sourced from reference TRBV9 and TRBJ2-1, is DSGVTQTPKHLITATGQRVTLRCSPRSGDLSVYWYQQSLDQGLQFLIQYYNGEERAKGNILERFSAQQFPDLHSELNLSSLELGDSALYFCASSPRVGADYNEQFFGPGTRLTVL.

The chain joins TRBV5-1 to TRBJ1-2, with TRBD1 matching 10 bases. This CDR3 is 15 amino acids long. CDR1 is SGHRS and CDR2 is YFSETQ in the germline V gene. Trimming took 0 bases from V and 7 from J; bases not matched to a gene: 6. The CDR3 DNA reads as TGCGCCAGCAGCTTGGAGGGACAGGGGAGAGTTGGCTACACCTTC. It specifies CASSLEGQGRVGYTF.

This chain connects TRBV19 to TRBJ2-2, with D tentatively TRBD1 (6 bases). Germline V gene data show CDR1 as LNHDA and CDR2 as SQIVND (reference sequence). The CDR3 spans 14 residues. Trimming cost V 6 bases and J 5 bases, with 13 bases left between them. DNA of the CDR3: TGTGCCAGTAGACCGACAGGTCCGACCGGGGAGCTGTTTTTT. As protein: CASRPTGPTGELFF. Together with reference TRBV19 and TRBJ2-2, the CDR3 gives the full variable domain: DGGITQSPKYLFRKEGQNVTLSCEQNLNHDAMYWYRQDPGQGLRLIYYSQIVNDFQKGDIAEGYSVSREKKESFPLTVTSAQKNPTAFYLCASRPTGPTGELFFGEGSRLTVL.

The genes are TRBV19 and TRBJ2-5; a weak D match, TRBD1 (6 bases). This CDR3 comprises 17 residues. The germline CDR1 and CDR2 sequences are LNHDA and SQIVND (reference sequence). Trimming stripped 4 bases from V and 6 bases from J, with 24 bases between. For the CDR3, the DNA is TGTGCCAGTAGTACGGGACACCTCATGGGTCCCTCCCAGACCCAGTACTTC. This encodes CASSTGHLMGPSQTQYF.

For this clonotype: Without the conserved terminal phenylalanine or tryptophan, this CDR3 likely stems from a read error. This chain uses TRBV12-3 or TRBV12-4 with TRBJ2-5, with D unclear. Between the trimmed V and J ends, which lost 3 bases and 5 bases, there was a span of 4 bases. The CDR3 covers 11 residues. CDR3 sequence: CASSLLETQYV. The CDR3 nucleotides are TGTGCCAGCAGTTTGTTGGAGACCCAGTACGTC.

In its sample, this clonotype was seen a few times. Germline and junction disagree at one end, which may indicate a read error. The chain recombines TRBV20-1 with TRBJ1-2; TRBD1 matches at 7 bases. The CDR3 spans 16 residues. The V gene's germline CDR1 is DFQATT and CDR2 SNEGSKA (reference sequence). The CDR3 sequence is CSARGTESEWSYGYTF. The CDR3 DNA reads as TGCAGTGCAAGAGGGACAGAATCGGAGTGGAGCTATGGCTACACCTTC.

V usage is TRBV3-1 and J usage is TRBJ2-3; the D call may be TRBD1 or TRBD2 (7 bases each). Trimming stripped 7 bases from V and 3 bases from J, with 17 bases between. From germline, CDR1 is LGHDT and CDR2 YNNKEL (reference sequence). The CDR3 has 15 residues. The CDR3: CASTKGGGRTDTQYF. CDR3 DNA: TGTGCCAGCACCAAGGGAGGGGGCCGGACAGATACGCAGTATTTT.